This TCR beta chain was identified during a study of blood T cells in healthy people across ages. This clonotype was counted at least ten times. Investigators took around 10 milliliters of peripheral blood from every donor. A J-beta primer mix and a sample-barcoded 5' primer were used in a second PCR of about 7 to 12 cycles. Every individual sample yielded 2.5 million or more paired-end reads (each containing CDR3). A single record per CDR3 protein comes from TCRdb applying MiXCR to the 5' RACE reads. The sample shows hundreds of thousands of distinct CDR3 sequences, around 26% of them seen only once. Germline lookup yields CDR1 MGHRA and CDR2 YSYEKL. The CDR3 covers 15 residues. V gave up 2 bases and J gave up 4 bases; unmatched junction bases: 3.

The genes are TRBV4-1 and TRBJ2-5; 11 bases align to TRBD2. This clonotype originated in an elderly woman in good health. The sample comprised blood. CDR3 nucleotide sequence: TGCGCCAGCAGCCAAAGGACTAGCGGGCTAGAGACCCAGTACTTC. It yields the protein CASSQRTSGLETQYF.